Sequencing of this T cell receptor (beta chain) was carried out in a study of molecular identifiers for immune sequencing clone quantification. This clonotype was observed at least ten times. TCRdb analysed the PCR reads with MiXCR anew, one entry per CDR3 protein. This table has 550,000 to 750,000 distinct CDR3 sequences, just under 20% appearing once. Germline loops: CDR1 SEHNR, CDR2 FQNEAQ (reference sequence). Trimming took 4 bases from V and 0 from J, leaving 11 bases between them. This CDR3 contains 15 residues. Using 10%, 30% or 50% RNA, naive CD8 libraries were derived from roughly 20,000 to 1,000,000 sorted cells.

The V call is TRBV7-9, the J call TRBJ2-3; D remains unclear. The sample taken for sequencing was naive CD8+ T cells from blood, with Jurkat cell RNA spiked in. The sample's subset: FACS-sorted CD8+CD4-CCR7+CD45RA+ naive T cells. This clonotype was sampled from a human donor in good health. Some libraries in this study had Jurkat cell RNA spiked in. CDR3 sequence: CASSSPQVSTDTQYF. CDR3 bases: TGTGCCAGCAGCTCGCCCCAAGTTAGCACAGATACGCAGTATTTT. Full variable domain (outside the CDR3, taken from reference TRBV7-9 and TRBJ2-3): DTGVSQNPRHKITKRGQNVTFRCDPISEHNRLYWYRQTLGQGPEFLTYFQNEAQLEKSRLLSDRFSAERPKGSFSTLEIQRTEQGDSAMYLCASSSPQVSTDTQYFGPGTRLTVL.